The rows below give T cell receptor beta chains drawn from one sample of a study of beta chain features in type 1 diabetes. Produced via immunoSEQ multiplex PCR; TCRdb's table is partial and in-frame only. The data hold around 260,000 clones, with approximately 25% observed a single time. Sequencing used naive CD4+ T cells from blood. Source of these receptors: a woman in her twenties or thirties with type 1 diabetes. CDR3s include the opening cysteine and the closing phenylalanine or tryptophan. Each record gives: J gene, V gene, clone size, D gene, CDR3 DNA, CDR3 protein. D genes are given only for firm matches. A clone size is listed for some rows: how often the clone was seen (once, few, many), or a class if it is expanded.

>TRBJ2-5|TRBV9|few|TRBD1
TGTGCCAGCAGCCCCCGGGACAGGGGGACCCAGTACTTC
CASSPRDRGTQYF
>TRBJ1-2|TRBV2|few|.
TGTGCCAGCAACACCCGCGGAATATACTATGGCTACACCTTC
CASNTRGIYYGYTF
>TRBJ1-3|TRBV25-1|.|.
TGTGCCAGCTATTCCTCTGGAAACACCATATATTTT
CASYSSGNTIYF
>TRBJ2-5|TRBV9|few|TRBD2
TGTGCCAGCAGCGTAGGGACTAGCGGGCAAGAGACCCAGTACTTC
CASSVGTSGQETQYF
>TRBJ2-7|TRBV13|few|TRBD1
TGTGCCAGCAGCTTGACAGGGAATGAGCAGTACTTC
CASSLTGNEQYF
>TRBJ1-2|TRBV5-8|.|.
TGTGCCAGCAGCTTGCTCTCTAACTATGGCTACACCTTC
CASSLLSNYGYTF
>TRBJ2-7|TRBV19|.|.
TGTGCCAGTAGTATTTCCTCGGAGGGCGAGCAGTACTTC
CASSISSEGEQYF
>TRBJ2-7|TRBV11-1|.|TRBD2
TGTGCCAGCAGCCGGACTAGCGAGGAGGCCTACGAGCAGTACTTC
CASSRTSEEAYEQYF
>TRBJ1-1|TRBV7-9|few|.
TGTGCCAGCAGCTTAGTGGGGCAGGGAGGCACTGAAGCTTTCTTT
CASSLVGQGGTEAFF
>TRBJ2-4|TRBV2|.|.
TGTGCCACTCGTAAACGACTAGCCAAAAACATTCAGTACTTC
CATRKRLAKNIQYF
>TRBJ2-5|TRBV4-1|few|.
TGCGCCAGCAGCCTTACACCAGAGACCCAGTACTTC
CASSLTPETQYF
>TRBJ2-6|TRBV25-1|once|TRBD2
TGTGCCAGCAGTGGACTAGCGGGAAGGGCTGGGGCCAACGTCCTGACTTTC
CASSGLAGRAGANVLTF
>TRBJ2-5|TRBV7-9|.|.
TGTGCCAGCACCTCCCCCTTCGGGGGAGAGACCCAGTACTTC
CASTSPFGGETQYF
>TRBJ2-1|TRBV30|.|TRBD2
TGTGCCTGGAGTTCCCCTTTACTAGCGCCCAACAATGAGCAGTTCTTC
CAWSSPLLAPNNEQFF
>TRBJ2-7|TRBV7-9|few|TRBD1
TGTGCCAGCAGCTTCCCTCAAGGGGGCACGTCCTACGAGCAGTACTTC
CASSFPQGGTSYEQYF
>TRBJ2-1|TRBV9|few|TRBD2
TGTGCCAGCAGCGTGAGAGGGACTAGCGGGATGTTCTACAATGAGCAGTTCTTC
CASSVRGTSGMFYNEQFF
>TRBJ2-2|TRBV6-5|.|TRBD1
TGTGCCATCGGGACAGGGAGAGGTGGGGAGCTGTTTTTT
CAIGTGRGGELFF
>TRBJ2-5|TRBV4-1|few|TRBD1
TGCGCCAGCAGCCAGCTAACAGGGGCAGAGGGGACCCAGTACTTC
CASSQLTGAEGTQYF
>TRBJ1-2|TRBV19|few|TRBD1
TGTGCCAGTAGTAGCCAGGGGGTCTCTGGCTACACCTTC
CASSSQGVSGYTF
>TRBJ1-2|TRBV5-6|.|.
TGTGCCAGCAGCTTGTTTCCCGTCGGTGTCTATGGCTACACCTTC
CASSLFPVGVYGYTF
>TRBJ1-2|TRBV10-3|.|.
TGTGCCATCACCCCGAGTGCCAACTATGGCTACACCTTC
CAITPSANYGYTF
>TRBJ2-1|TRBV5-1|.|TRBD1
TGCGCCAGCAGCCCAGACAGGGTTGGTGAGCAGTTCTTC
CASSPDRVGEQFF